Below, 6 T cell receptor beta chains from the same sample are listed, as sequenced in a study of blood T cell repertoires in COVID-19. Measured with immunoSEQ multiplex PCR; TCRdb has only the in-frame clones, and not every one. This table has roughly 32,000 clones, 80% to 95% appearing once. The specimen sequenced was peripheral blood. Every receptor here comes from a man aged 70-80 years with active or convalescent COVID-19.

This sequence joins TRBV7-2 and TRBJ1-4; possibly TRBD1 for D (5 bases). There are 15 residues in the CDR3. Germline V gene sequence: CDR1 SGHTA, CDR2 FQGNSA. The V end lost 4 bases, the J end lost 7 bases, and 16 bases lay between the germline ends. The CDR3 here is CASSSLRVAGEKLFF. In DNA, the CDR3 is TGTGCCAGCAGCTCCCTCAGGGTGGCAGGTGAAAAACTGTTTTTT.

The V call is TRBV14, the J call TRBJ1-5, with a tentative D call TRBD1 (5 bases). This CDR3 is built from 14 residues. Germline CDR1 is SGHDN and CDR2 is FVKESK. V was trimmed by 6 bases and J by 3 bases, leaving 12 bases between them. CDR3 coding DNA: TGTGCCAGCAGTCCGACGACAGACAATCAGCCCCAGCATTTT. This encodes CASSPTTDNQPQHF.

V is TRBV11-2 and J is TRBJ1-1; 7 positions agree with TRBD1. The CDR3 is 17 amino acids. CDR1 is SGHAT, CDR2 FQNNGV, per germline. The V segment lost 5 bases and the J segment 2 bases; nucleotides outside the gene matches: 14. CDR3 DNA: TGTGCCAGCAGCCCTCGCGGCGGGGACAGCGCTAACACTGAAGCTTTCTTT. Translated: CASSPRGGDSANTEAFF.

The chain is built from TRBV27 and TRBJ2-1, with 14 positions matching TRBD2. J was trimmed by 4 bases and V by 6 bases; bases with no gene match: 5. CDR1 is MNHEY, CDR2 SMNVEV, per germline (reference sequence). The CDR3 extends over 16 amino acids. The CDR3 spells CASRTGTSGRYNEQFF. For the CDR3, the DNA is TGTGCCAGCAGGACCGGGACTAGCGGGAGATACAATGAGCAGTTCTTC.

The genes are TRBV5-1 and TRBJ2-3; D ambiguous. Trimming removed 2 bases from V and 4 bases from J, with 11 bases in between. CDR1 is SGHRS, CDR2 YFSETQ, per germline. The CDR3 is 14 residues long. CDR3 in DNA: TGCGCCAGCAGCTTCGGGTCCCTTCCAGATACGCAGTATTTT. It yields the protein CASSFGSLPDTQYF.

The rearrangement joins TRBV18 to TRBJ1-1, with D perhaps TRBD1 (5 bases). Germline V gene lookup returns CDR1 KGHSH and CDR2 LQKENI. CDR3 length equals 14 residues. V lost 1 base and J 3 bases, leaving 9 bases between the germline ends. CDR3 coding DNA: TGTGCCAGCTCACCACGATCGGGGGACACTGAAGCTTTCTTT. Amino acids: CASSPRSGDTEAFF.